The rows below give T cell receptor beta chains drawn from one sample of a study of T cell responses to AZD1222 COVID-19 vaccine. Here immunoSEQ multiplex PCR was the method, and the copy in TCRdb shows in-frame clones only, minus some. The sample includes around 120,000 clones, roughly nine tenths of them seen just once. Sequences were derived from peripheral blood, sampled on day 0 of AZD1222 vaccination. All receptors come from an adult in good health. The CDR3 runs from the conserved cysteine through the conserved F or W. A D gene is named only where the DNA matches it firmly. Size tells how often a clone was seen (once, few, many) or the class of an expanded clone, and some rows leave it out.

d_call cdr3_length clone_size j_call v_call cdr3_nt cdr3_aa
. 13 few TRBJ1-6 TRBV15 TGTGCCACCAGCAGCGACCGGTGGGATCCCCTCCACTTT CATSSDRWDPLHF
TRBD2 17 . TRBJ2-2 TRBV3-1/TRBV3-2 TGTGCCAGCAGCCAAGATTTGGGACTAGCGGTGCCCAAGGAGCTGTTTTTT CASSQDLGLAVPKELFF
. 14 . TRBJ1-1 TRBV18 TGTGCCAGCTCACCTTCACCCATCCTAACTGAAGCTTTCTTT CASSPSPILTEAFF
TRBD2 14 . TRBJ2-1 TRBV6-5 TGTGCCAGCAGCCAGGGACTAGGTGCCAATGAGCAGTTCTTC CASSQGLGANEQFF
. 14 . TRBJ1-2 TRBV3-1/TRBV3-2 TGTGCCAGCAGCCAGCCAGGCATGAGGAGTGGCTACACCTTC CASSQPGMRSGYTF
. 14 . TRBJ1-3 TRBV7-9 TGTGCCAGCAGCTTGGCACAAACTTTAAACACCATATATTTT CASSLAQTLNTIYF
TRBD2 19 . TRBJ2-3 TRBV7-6 TGTGCCAGCAGCTTACTTAACGATTTTGGCGGGAGGAAATCAGATACGCAGTATTTT CASSLLNDFGGRKSDTQYF
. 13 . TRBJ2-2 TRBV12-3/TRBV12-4 TGTGCCAGCAGGCCCCCTCTGCCCGGGGAGCTGTTTTTT CASRPPLPGELFF
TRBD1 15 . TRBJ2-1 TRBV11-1 TGTGCCAGCAGCTTAGAGGGGACAGTCCTCAATGAGCAGTTCTTC CASSLEGTVLNEQFF
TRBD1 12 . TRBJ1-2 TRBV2 TGTGCCAGTCCGGGACAGAACTATGGCTACACCTTC CASPGQNYGYTF
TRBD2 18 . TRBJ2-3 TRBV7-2 TGTGCCAGCAGCTTAGCGGGTAGCGGGAGTACCGGCACAGATACGCAGTATTTT CASSLAGSGSTGTDTQYF
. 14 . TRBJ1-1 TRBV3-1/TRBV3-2 TGTGCCAGCAGCCAGATGCTACCGAACACTGAAGCTTTCTTT CASSQMLPNTEAFF
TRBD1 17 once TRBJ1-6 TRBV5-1 TGCGCCAGCAGCCCCGGGCAGGGGGCTTACTATAATTCACCCCTCCACTTT CASSPGQGAYYNSPLHF
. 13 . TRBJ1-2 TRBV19 TGTGCCAGTAGTGAGGCCCGGACGGCCGGCTACACCTTC CASSEARTAGYTF